Sequencing of this T cell receptor beta chain was carried out in a study of shared clonotypes between healthy human individuals. The CDR3 covers 16 residues. V dropped 0 bases and J dropped 8 bases, with 16 bases sitting between them. CDR1 SGHNT and CDR2 YENEEA come from the germline V gene. The naive CD8 fraction comprised CD45RO-negative cells positively selected for CCR7 and excluded terminally differentiated effector memory CD45RA+ cells. The repertoire was sequenced with immunoSEQ multiplex PCR; TCRdb's copy has only in-frame clones and lacks some. This sample carries some 2.1 million clones, roughly 94% of them seen once, and the ten largest clones take 1.1%.

The genes are TRBV11-3 and TRBJ1-4, with D possibly matching TRBD1 (6 bases). This receptor was identified in a man between 18 and 35 years old in good health. Input material: naive CD8+ T cells sorted from blood. CDR3 DNA: TGTGCCAGCAGCTTAGATAGGGACAATAGGGAAGAAAAACTGTTTTTT. Amino acids: CASSLDRDNREEKLFF. The full variable domain, with the rest looked up from reference TRBV11-3 and TRBJ1-4, is EAGVVQSPRYKIIEKKQPVAFWCNPISGHNTLYWYLQNLGQGPELLIRYENEEAVDDSQLPKDRFSAERLKGVDSTLKIQPAELGDSAVYLCASSLDRDNREEKLFFGSGTQLSVL.